Each of the 32 T cell receptor beta chains below was sequenced from the same sample in a study of T cells after yellow fever vaccination. TCRdb reprocessed the 5' RACE reads via MiXCR and lists one record per CDR3 protein. The table shows about 96,000 distinct CDR3 sequences, with 8% to 10% occurring only once. The material was CD8+ T cells not binding an NS4B(214-222) dextramer, sorted from PBMCs, obtained roughly 14 days after the first yellow fever vaccination. Receptors originate from a young man who received the YFV17D yellow fever vaccine.

This chain joins TRBV6-1 and TRBJ1-4, with 9 bases fitting TRBD1. The germline CDR1 and CDR2 sequences are MNHNS and SASEGT. This CDR3 is 16 amino acids long. Losses at the gene ends were 6 bases for V and 7 bases for J; bases not matched to a gene: 12. The CDR3 reads CASRPRTGAGGEKLFF. The CDR3 region has the DNA TGTGCCAGCAGACCTAGGACAGGGGCGGGAGGTGAAAAACTGTTTTTT.

This clonotype was observed at least ten times. The V gene is TRBV5-1, the J gene TRBJ1-1; the D is unclear. This CDR3 has 16 residues. V gave up 4 bases and J gave up 0 bases, with 16 bases separating them. Germline loops: CDR1 SGHRS, CDR2 YFSETQ. CDR3 DNA: TGCGCCAGCAGCGTAGGACCGAGAGAGTTGAACACTGAAGCTTTCTTT. Protein sequence: CASSVGPRELNTEAFF.

This clonotype was seen a handful of times. This chain links TRBV7-3 with TRBJ2-3, with D unclear. Trimming left V 1 base short and J 4 bases short, with 6 bases between. CDR1 and CDR2 from the germline V gene are SGHTA and FQGTGA. The CDR3 sequence is 13 residues long. The CDR3 protein is CASSLMASDTQYF. In DNA, the CDR3 is TGTGCCAGCAGCTTAATGGCATCAGATACGCAGTATTTT. The complete variable domain, with remaining parts taken from reference TRBV7-3 and TRBJ2-3, reads GAGVSQTPSNKVTEKGKYVELRCDPISGHTALYWYRQSLGQGPEFLIYFQGTGAADDSGLPNDRFFAVRPEGSVSTLKIQRTERGDSAVYLCASSLMASDTQYFGPGTRLTVL.

The gene calls are TRBV7-3 and TRBJ2-2; 9 nucleotides align to TRBD2. This CDR3 has 15 amino acids. The ends lost 6 bases at V and 3 bases at J; junction bases unmatched: 5. Germline CDR1 SGHTA, CDR2 FQGTGA. This CDR3 reads CASRILAGDTGELFF. The CDR3 DNA is TGTGCCAGCAGAATCTTAGCGGGGGACACCGGGGAGCTGTTTTTT. The entire variable domain, with the rest obtained from reference TRBV7-3 and TRBJ2-2, is as follows: GAGVSQTPSNKVTEKGKYVELRCDPISGHTALYWYRQSLGQGPEFLIYFQGTGAADDSGLPNDRFFAVRPEGSVSTLKIQRTERGDSAVYLCASRILAGDTGELFFGEGSRLTVL.

This clonotype was seen a few times. This chain links TRBV19 with TRBJ2-2, with TRBD1 matching over 7 bases. Trimming removed 5 bases from V and 3 bases from J; junction bases left unmatched: 9. The CDR3 has 16 amino acids. CDR1 LNHDA and CDR2 SQIVND come from the germline V gene (reference sequence). CDR3 coding DNA: TGTGCCAGTAGTCCTCATCCCAGGGGGTACACCGGGGAGCTGTTTTTT. Translated, it gives CASSPHPRGYTGELFF.

This clonotype was recorded many times. The genes are TRBV4-1 and TRBJ2-5, with TRBD2 matching 7 bases. CDR3 length: 15 amino acids. V lost 4 bases, J lost 4 bases, and 9 bases stayed unmatched. Germline CDR1 MGHRA, CDR2 YSYEKL. The CDR3 is CASSLERGGAETQYF. CDR3 in DNA: TGCGCCAGCAGCCTAGAGCGGGGTGGGGCAGAGACCCAGTACTTC.

This clonotype was counted only a few times. The V and J genes are TRBV10-3 and TRBJ2-7, with D perhaps matching TRBD2 (6 bases). CDR1 and CDR2 from the germline V gene are ENHRY and SYGVKD. The CDR3 runs to 13 residues. The V and J ends lost 0 bases and 4 bases respectively, with 7 bases between them. CDR3 residues: CAISESRGYEQYF. The DNA for the CDR3 is TGTGCCATCAGTGAGTCGCGGGGATACGAGCAGTACTTC.

The chain recombines TRBV5-1 with TRBJ2-4, with 10 bases matching TRBD1. Trimming cost V 3 bases and J 0 bases; bases outside gene matches: 15. From germline, CDR1 is SGHRS and CDR2 YFSETQ. This CDR3 has 20 residues. The CDR3 loop reads CASSSAPGQGIGVAKNIQYF. The CDR3 DNA is TGCGCCAGCAGCTCGGCGCCGGGACAGGGGATTGGGGTAGCCAAAAACATTCAGTACTTC.

The V call is TRBV7-2, the J call TRBJ1-5, with TRBD1 identical over 12 bases. Germline V gives CDR1 SGHTA, CDR2 FQGNSA. The CDR3 has 16 amino acids. The V segment lost 5 bases and the J segment 5 bases; nucleotides outside the gene matches: 7. The CDR3 bases are TGTGCCAGCAGCGCCGGGACAGGGGGCTCGTATCAGCCCCAGCATTTT. This translates into CASSAGTGGSYQPQHF.

This clonotype has just a few counts. The chain links TRBV7-6 to TRBJ2-1, with D tentatively TRBD1 (6 bases). The V end lost 3 bases, the J end lost 9 bases, and 18 bases lay between the germline ends. The germline V gene encodes CDR1 SGHVS and CDR2 FNYEAQ. This CDR3 spans 15 amino acids. The CDR3 DNA reads as TGTGCCAGCAGCTTGGGGCAGGGGTATAATAGTGAGCAGTTCTTC. It codes for CASSLGQGYNSEQFF.

This clonotype was counted between two and nine times. The CDR3 loop reads CASSQDEEGRTDTQYF. In DNA form, the CDR3 reads TGTGCCAGCAGCCAAGATGAGGAGGGGAGAACAGATACGCAGTATTTT. The V call is TRBV3-1, the J call TRBJ2-3, with a possible D match to TRBD2 (6 bases). V was pared by 0 bases and J by 3 bases, with 13 bases between. The CDR3 runs 16 residues. CDR1 is LGHDT, CDR2 YNNKEL, per germline (reference sequence).

The chain is built from TRBV7-9 and TRBJ1-1, with 7 bases identical to TRBD1. CDR1 and CDR2 (germline): SEHNR, FQNEAQ (reference sequence). The CDR3 length is 12 residues. J was trimmed by 7 bases and V by 4 bases; bases with no gene match: 3. In DNA form, the CDR3 reads TGTGCCAGCAGCTGGACAGGCAATGAAGCTTTCTTT. Its protein product is CASSWTGNEAFF.

This clonotype occurred a few times. The rearrangement joins TRBV5-5 to TRBJ1-5, with no clear D. Germline CDR1 and CDR2: SGHKS and YYEKEE (reference sequence). Trimming removed 0 bases at V and 0 bases at J, with 7 bases between. The CDR3 length is 15 residues. CDR3 region: CASSLAHLSNQPQHF. The DNA for the CDR3 is TGTGCCAGCAGCTTGGCCCACCTTAGCAATCAGCCCCAGCATTTT.

This clonotype was recorded a few times. The chain has TRBV6-1 and TRBJ2-5; 8 positions agree with TRBD2. The CDR3 loop spans 15 amino acids. The junction had 11 bases not matched to a gene; V was cut back by 7 bases and J by 4 bases. CDR1 is MNHNS, CDR2 SASEGT, per germline. CDR3: CASTTGGGAGETQYF. CDR3 in DNA: TGTGCCAGCACCACCGGGGGGGGGGCCGGAGAGACCCAGTACTTC.

This chain uses TRBV7-9 with TRBJ1-3; no firm D call. Trimming stripped 3 bases from V and 3 bases from J, with 0 bases between. Germline V gene lookup returns CDR1 SEHNR and CDR2 FQNEAQ (reference sequence). CDR3 length: 11 amino acids. The CDR3 DNA sequence: TGTGCCAGCAGCTTTGGAAACACCATATATTTT. Protein product: CASSFGNTIYF. The full variable domain, rest sourced from reference TRBV7-9 and TRBJ1-3, is DTGVSQNPRHKITKRGQNVTFRCDPISEHNRLYWYRQTLGQGPEFLTYFQNEAQLEKSRLLSDRFSAERPKGSFSTLEIQRTEQGDSAMYLCASSFGNTIYFGEGSWLTVV.

This clonotype has a count of ten or more. The chain uses TRBV6-2 or TRBV6-3 and TRBJ2-7; 7 bases are a match to TRBD1. V lost 0 bases to trimming and J lost 0 bases; unmatched junction nucleotides: 5. The CDR3 spans 16 residues. Germline loops: CDR1 MNHEY, CDR2 SVGEGT. The CDR3 region is CASSYSTGQNSYEQYV. CDR3 bases: TGTGCCAGCAGTTACTCGACAGGGCAGAACTCCTACGAGCAGTACGTC.

The CDR3 nucleotides read TGTGCCAGCAGTTTATCGCGGGGTGCGGAGCAGTTCTTC. This codes for CASSLSRGAEQFF. The chain has TRBV27 and TRBJ2-1; D possibly corresponds to TRBD2 (6 bases). V lost 0 bases and J 10 bases, leaving 10 bases between the germline ends. CDR3 length equals 13 residues. Germline V gene lookup returns CDR1 MNHEY and CDR2 SMNVEV (reference sequence).

The chain has TRBV4-2 and TRBJ2-7; perhaps TRBD2 as D (5 bases). The germline V gene has CDR1 LGHNA and CDR2 YNFKEQ. CDR3 length equals 15 residues. V gave up 4 bases and J gave up 1 base, with 14 bases separating them. Here the CDR3 reads CASSRETNPSYEQYF. CDR3 nucleotide sequence: TGTGCCAGCAGCCGGGAGACTAACCCTTCCTACGAGCAGTACTTC.

The V call is TRBV7-6, the J call TRBJ2-1; D is ambiguous. The germline V gene encodes CDR1 SGHVS and CDR2 FNYEAQ. CDR3 size: 19 residues. The V and J ends lost 5 bases and 1 base respectively, with 24 bases between them. The CDR3 spells CASSTPSRLPGRSYNEQFF. The CDR3 DNA reads as TGTGCCAGCAGCACCCCGTCAAGGCTCCCAGGTCGGTCCTACAATGAGCAGTTCTTC.

The sample holds many counts of this clonotype. The chain carries TRBV11-2 and TRBJ2-2; the D call may be TRBD1 or TRBD2 (5 bases each). Germline V CDR1 and CDR2: SGHAT, FQNNGV. The CDR3 consists of 16 residues. The V gene lost 5 bases and the J gene lost 0 bases, with 13 bases spanning the gap. The CDR3 sequence is CASSAPGAANTGELFF. DNA of the CDR3: TGTGCCAGCAGCGCACCCGGGGCCGCGAACACCGGGGAGCTGTTTTTT.

This chain connects TRBV5-1 to TRBJ2-7; the D gene is possibly TRBD1 (5 bases). In germline, CDR1 is SGHRS, CDR2 YFSETQ. The CDR3 is made up of 13 amino acids. Trimming removed 4 bases at V and 6 bases at J, with 14 bases between. DNA of the CDR3: TGCGCCAGCAGCCTGGCAGGGTGGGTCGAGCAGTACTTC. This gives the protein CASSLAGWVEQYF. The whole variable domain, remainder taken from reference TRBV5-1 and TRBJ2-7, is KAGVTQTPRYLIKTRGQQVTLSCSPISGHRSVSWYQQTPGQGLQFLFEYFSETQRNKGNFPGRFSGRQFSNSRSEMNVSTLELGDSALYLCASSLAGWVEQYFGPGTRLTVT.

This clonotype has a handful of counts. This sequence joins TRBV7-2 and TRBJ2-1; the D gene is possibly TRBD2 (6 bases). The CDR3 length is 16 residues. The germline CDR1 and CDR2 sequences are SGHTA and FQGNSA. Trimming stripped 5 bases from V and 0 bases from J, with 14 bases between. The CDR3 here is CASSAGLNPSYNEQFF. Written as DNA, the CDR3 is TGTGCCAGCAGCGCGGGACTTAATCCCTCCTACAATGAGCAGTTCTTC.

This clonotype was recorded at least ten times. The V gene is TRBV20-1, the J gene TRBJ2-7; 7 bases align to TRBD2. The CDR3 loop spans 13 amino acids. J gave up 7 bases and V 0 bases, and 6 bases lay outside the gene matches. Germline CDR1 is DFQATT and CDR2 is SNEGSKA (reference sequence). The CDR3 region is CSAREGGSREQYV. CDR3 nucleotide sequence: TGCAGTGCTAGAGAGGGGGGGAGTAGGGAGCAGTACGTC.

This clonotype was seen more than once but under ten times. This rearrangement joins TRBV7-9 to TRBJ1-2; the D is unclear. The V gene's germline CDR1 is SEHNR and CDR2 FQNEAQ (reference sequence). This CDR3 spans 15 amino acids. V lost 5 bases to trimming and J lost 8 bases, with 21 bases between them. The CDR3 DNA sequence: TGTGCCAGCAGCCAAATAACCGGCGGGTTTCGGGGCTACACCTTC. Translating gives CASSQITGGFRGYTF.

This clonotype came up a few times. The V gene is TRBV6-5, the J gene TRBJ1-6; D unresolved. Trimming pared 0 bases from V and 8 bases from J, leaving 14 bases between. Germline V gives CDR1 MNHEY, CDR2 SVGAGI. This CDR3 has 16 residues. CDR3 loop: CASSYSIGNPYSPLHF. In nucleotides, the CDR3 is TGTGCCAGCAGTTACTCTATCGGGAACCCGTATTCACCCCTCCACTTT.

In its sample, this clonotype was seen a few times. The CDR3: CASSQKGGPGIDTEAFF. DNA for the CDR3: TGTGCCAGCAGCCAGAAGGGAGGTCCGGGGATAGATACTGAAGCTTTCTTT. The J gene is TRBJ1-1, the V gene TRBV4-2; D not certain. Per germline, CDR1 LGHNA and CDR2 YNFKEQ. V lost 3 bases and J lost 5, with 22 bases in between. The CDR3 consists of 17 residues.

The chain recombines TRBV3-1 with TRBJ2-1; D not certain. V was clipped by 2 bases and J by 0 bases, with 17 bases between them. This CDR3 region has 18 residues. CDR1 and CDR2 (germline): LGHDT, YNNKEL (reference sequence). The CDR3 region has the DNA TGTGCCAGCAGCCAACCGATAGGGCTTTTAAGCTCCTACAATGAGCAGTTCTTC. Its translation is CASSQPIGLLSSYNEQFF.

The chain links TRBV7-6 to TRBJ2-1; D is possibly TRBD1 or TRBD2 (5 bases each). This CDR3 is 18 amino acids long. The germline V gene has CDR1 SGHVS and CDR2 FNYEAQ. V was shortened by 3 bases and J by 5 bases, with 23 bases between the two germline ends. The chain's CDR3 is CASSFPKVGTKLNNEQFF. The DNA of the CDR3 is TGTGCCAGCAGCTTTCCTAAGGTGGGGACCAAGCTTAACAATGAGCAGTTCTTC.

The chain is built from TRBV4-1 and TRBJ1-1; the D gene is possibly TRBD1 (5 bases). This CDR3 contains 17 residues. Deletions cut 0 bases from V and 1 base from J, with 15 bases between. CDR1 MGHRA and CDR2 YSYEKL come from the germline V gene. The CDR3 sequence: CASSQEWGGTRNTEAFF. The CDR3 DNA sequence: TGCGCCAGCAGCCAAGAATGGGGTGGGACCCGGAACACTGAAGCTTTCTTT.

At least ten counts were recorded for this clonotype. This chain links TRBV12-3 or TRBV12-4 with TRBJ2-1; TRBD1 aligns across 10 bases. The V and J ends lost 4 bases and 5 bases, in that order; junction bases with no gene match: 8. The CDR3 contains 16 residues. CDR3 amino acids: CASSYGDRGFDNEQFF. The CDR3 DNA reads as TGTGCCAGCAGTTACGGGGACAGGGGCTTTGACAATGAGCAGTTCTTC.

This clonotype showed up just a few times. The chain joins TRBV7-3 to TRBJ2-1; tentatively, D is TRBD2 (6 bases). CDR3 size: 16 residues. Germline V CDR1 and CDR2: SGHTA, FQGTGA. V shed 1 base and J shed 0 bases, with 10 bases lying between them. CDR3 in DNA: TGTGCCAGCAGCTTAAACGGCGGGGCCTCCTACAATGAGCAGTTCTTC. Amino acid sequence: CASSLNGGASYNEQFF.

V is TRBV28 and J is TRBJ2-5; D is perhaps TRBD2 (7 bases). The V and J ends lost 8 bases and 2 bases respectively, with 18 bases between them. CDR1 and CDR2 (germline): MDHEN, SYDVKM. The CDR3 covers 15 residues. CDR3 DNA sequence: TGTGCCAGCTACCCGGGGGCTAGCGGTCAAGAGACCCAGTACTTC. Translation: CASYPGASGQETQYF.